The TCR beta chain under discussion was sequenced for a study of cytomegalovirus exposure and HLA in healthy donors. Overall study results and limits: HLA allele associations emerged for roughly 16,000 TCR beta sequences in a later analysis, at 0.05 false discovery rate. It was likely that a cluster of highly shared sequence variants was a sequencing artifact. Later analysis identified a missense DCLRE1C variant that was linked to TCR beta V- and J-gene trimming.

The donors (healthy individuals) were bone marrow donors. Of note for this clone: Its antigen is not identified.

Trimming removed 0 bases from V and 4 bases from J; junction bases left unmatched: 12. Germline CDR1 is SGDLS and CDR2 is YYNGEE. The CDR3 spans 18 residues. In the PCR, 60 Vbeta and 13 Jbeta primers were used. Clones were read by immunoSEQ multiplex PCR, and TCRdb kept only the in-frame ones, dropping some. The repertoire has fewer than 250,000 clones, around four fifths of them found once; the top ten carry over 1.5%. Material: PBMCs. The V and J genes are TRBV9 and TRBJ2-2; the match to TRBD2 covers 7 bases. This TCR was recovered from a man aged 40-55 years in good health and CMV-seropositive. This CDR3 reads CASSVATGVGGSTGELFF. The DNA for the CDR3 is TGTGCCAGCAGCGTAGCTACCGGGGTCGGCGGGAGCACCGGGGAGCTGTTTTTT.